The present T cell receptor beta chain was sequenced within a study of control samples from healthy donors and cancer patients. Measured with immunoSEQ multiplex PCR; TCRdb has only the in-frame clones, and not every one. The table records 150,000 or so clones, roughly 94% of them present only once. This CDR3 has 14 residues. The trim removed 3 bases at V and 7 bases at J, leaving 4 bases unmatched. Germline V gene sequence: CDR1 SGHTS, CDR2 YDEGEE. Specimen: PBMCs. This clonotype was obtained from a man aged 55 to 70 with colorectal cancer. The rearrangement uses TRBV5-8 and TRBJ1-4, with TRBD1 identical over 9 bases. In DNA, the CDR3 is TGTGCCAGCAGCTGGGACAGGGCCAGTGAAAAACTGTTTTTT. This gives the protein CASSWDRASEKLFF.